This T cell receptor (beta chain) was profiled in a study of T-cell reconstitution after alpha-beta-depleted transplantation in children. In this sample, this clonotype turned up a few times. The CDR3 has 17 residues. During its preparation, the TCRbeta library received unique molecular identifiers. Each CDR3 protein is one row after TCRdb ran MiXCR on the PCR reads. The data show approximately 350,000 distinct CDR3 sequences, 10% seen once. The sequencing here drew on PBMCs from the stem cell graft donor, taken from the stem cell graft. The sequence came from a human donor who donated a stem cell graft to a child with acute lymphoblastic leukemia. This chain links TRBV21-1 with TRBJ1-1; the DNA was not compared with TRBD1, the D call given in the table. TRBV21-1 is annotated as a pseudogene. The CDR3 DNA is TGTGCCAGCAGCAAAGTCTGGGGCAGGTACCTCAACACTGAAGCTTTCTTT. This sequence encodes CASSKVWGRYLNTEAFF.